Listed below are T cell receptor beta chains from one sample, sequenced in a study of T cell clonotyping in hematopoietic cell transplantation. The protocol was immunoSEQ multiplex PCR, while the TCRdb copy is restricted to in-frame clones and leaves out a portion. The sample gives around 7,000 clones, 88% of which show up once; around 3.6% is in the top ten. The sample in question was peripheral blood mononuclear cells, obtained before stem cell transplant. All receptors come from a man aged 25-40 years with acute myeloid leukemia. Some clones in this sample may be carry-over from other donors' samples. CDR3s include the opening cysteine and the closing phenylalanine or tryptophan. Each record gives: D gene, V gene, clone size, J gene, CDR3 DNA, CDR3 protein. D genes are given only for firm matches. Not every row has a clone size; where given, it reads once, few, many or a size class.

.,TRBV5-8,.,TRBJ1-2,TGTGCCAGCAGCTTTTGGTCTCCGACAGACCAGTCTAGAGGCTACACCTTC,CASSFWSPTDQSRGYTF
.,TRBV20-1,.,TRBJ1-4,TGCAGTGCTAGGACATGGGAAAAACTGTTTTTT,CSARTWEKLFF
TRBD2,TRBV11-3,.,TRBJ2-4,TGTGCCAGCAGCTCCCCCCGGACTAGCCTCCTCCAAAACATTCAGTACTTC,CASSSPRTSLLQNIQYF
.,TRBV10-3,.,TRBJ2-6,TGTGCCATCAGTGACGGGGCCCCAGGTGTCGCTGGGGCCAACGTCCTGACTTTC,CAISDGAPGVAGANVLTF
.,TRBV6-5,.,TRBJ2-2,TGTGCCAGCAGGTGGAGATCCGGGGAGCTGTTTTTT,CASRWRSGELFF
.,TRBV10-3,.,TRBJ1-5,TGTGCCACGGGGGGGCCGTCATCCGGGAATCAGCCCCAGCATTTT,CATGGPSSGNQPQHF
TRBD2,TRBV30,once,TRBJ2-5,TGTGCCTCTGCTGAGGCGGGAGATGTCGAAGAGACCCAGTACTTC,CASAEAGDVEETQYF
TRBD1,TRBV7-8,.,TRBJ1-5,TGTGCCAGCAGCTTACGGGGGACAGGGGTAAATCAGCCCCAGCATTTT,CASSLRGTGVNQPQHF
.,TRBV9,.,TRBJ1-2,TGTGCCAGCAGCGTAGAAGGGAAGTATGGCTACACCTTC,CASSVEGKYGYTF
.,TRBV12-2,.,TRBJ2-1,TGTGCAAGTCGCTTAAGGGAGGGAACTAGCGGAGACAATGAGCAGTTCTTC,CASRLREGTSGDNEQFF
.,TRBV30,.,TRBJ1-1,TGTGCCTGGAGCGTACAAATCGAAGCTTTCTTT,CAWSVQIEAFF
.,TRBV4-1,few,TRBJ1-6,TGCGCCAGCAGCCAAGGGGCAGGTGGCTCCTATAATTCACCCCTCCACTTT,CASSQGAGGSYNSPLHF
.,TRBV6-6,.,TRBJ2-2,TGTGCCAGCAGAACAGGAGCCACCGGGGAGCTGTTTTTT,CASRTGATGELFF
.,TRBV6-4,.,TRBJ2-6,TGTGCCAGCAGTGACTCTGGGTCTGGGGCCAACGTCCTGACTTTC,CASSDSGSGANVLTF
.,TRBV11-2,.,TRBJ2-1,TGTGCCAGCAGGGCAAGTAGCGGTAGCTCCTACAATGAGCAGTTCTTC,CASRASSGSSYNEQFF
TRBD1,TRBV14,.,TRBJ2-2,TGTGCCAGCAGCCTCAGGACAGGACCGACCGGGGAGCTGTTTTTT,CASSLRTGPTGELFF
TRBD1,TRBV6-1,once,TRBJ1-5,TGTGCCAGCAGACCAGGGGGAGGGCTTCAGCCCCAGCATTTT,CASRPGGGLQPQHF
.,TRBV19,once,TRBJ2-3,TGTGCCAGTAGTGAGCGGGCTAAGCAGTATTTT,CASSERAKQYF
TRBD2,TRBV10-3,.,TRBJ2-7,TGTGCCATCAGTGGTCTAGCGGGGGCGTACGAGCAGTACTTC,CAISGLAGAYEQYF
.,TRBV6-1,once,TRBJ1-2,TGTGCCAGCAGTGAAGCGGCGGGTAGAGACTATGGCTACACCTTC,CASSEAAGRDYGYTF
.,TRBV29-1,.,TRBJ2-2,TGCAGCGTTGGGGCACAGGGTTCGGAAACCGGGGAGCTGTTTTTT,CSVGAQGSETGELFF
.,TRBV2,once,TRBJ1-5,TGTGCCAGCAGTGAAGATCTGAATCAGCCCCAGCATTTT,CASSEDLNQPQHF
TRBD1,TRBV5-4,once,TRBJ1-2,TGTGCCAGCAGCTTCGGGACAGGGGCATTCATTAACTATGGCTACACCTTC,CASSFGTGAFINYGYTF
.,TRBV19,few,TRBJ1-2,TGTGCCAGTAGTAAGGCTCAGGTCGTTTATGGCTACACCTTC,CASSKAQVVYGYTF
TRBD1,TRBV6-5,.,TRBJ2-7,TGTGCCAGCAGCCCCGGGACAGGGGTCTACGAGCAGTACTTC,CASSPGTGVYEQYF
.,TRBV30,.,TRBJ2-2,TGTGCCTGGAGTAATGTAAACCGGGGCACCGGGGAGCTGTTTTTT,CAWSNVNRGTGELFF
.,TRBV7-3,.,TRBJ2-1,TGTGCCAGCAGCTTAGTTAGCGAGGTGGGGCGTAATGAGCAGTTCTTC,CASSLVSEVGRNEQFF
TRBD1,TRBV29-1,.,TRBJ1-1,TGCAGCGTTCGTAGAGGGACAGGCAACACTGAAGCTTTCTTT,CSVRRGTGNTEAFF
.,TRBV27,.,TRBJ1-1,TGTGCCAGCAGTCTGGGAGGAGCCCCAAGGGAAGCTTTCTTT,CASSLGGAPREAFF
TRBD1,TRBV9,.,TRBJ2-2,TGTGCCAGCAGCGCGCCTCCAGGGGGCCGAAGCACCGGGGAGCTGTTTTTT,CASSAPPGGRSTGELFF
.,TRBV15,.,TRBJ2-2,TGTGCCACCGCCCGACAGCAAGATTACGGGGAGCTGTTTTTT,CATARQQDYGELFF
.,TRBV7-2,.,TRBJ1-1,TGTGCCAGCAGCGCGCGAGCGGCCCTGAACACTGAAGCTTTCTTT,CASSARAALNTEAFF
TRBD1,TRBV27,.,TRBJ1-1,TGTGCCAGCAGTGACTACAGGGGTAGCACTGAAGCTTTCTTT,CASSDYRGSTEAFF
.,TRBV7-2,.,TRBJ1-2,TGTGCCAGCAGCATCGGGTATAACTATGGCTACACCTTC,CASSIGYNYGYTF
.,TRBV30,once,TRBJ2-3,TGTGCCTGGAGTGTAAGGGTCGGGGATACGCAGTATTTT,CAWSVRVGDTQYF
TRBD1,TRBV6-6,.,TRBJ1-1,TGTGCCAGCAGTTACGACAGGGGAATGAACACTGAAGCTTTCTTT,CASSYDRGMNTEAFF
.,TRBV19,.,TRBJ1-1,TGTGCCAGTAGCACGGGGCTTGAAGCTTTCTTT,CASSTGLEAFF
TRBD2,TRBV7-3,.,TRBJ2-5,TGTGCCAGCAGCTTAATCGCGGGAGCAGGGGAGACCCAGTACTTC,CASSLIAGAGETQYF
.,TRBV28,.,TRBJ1-5,TGTGCCAGCAGTCGACCCGGGGGAGACAATCAGCCCCAGCATTTT,CASSRPGGDNQPQHF
TRBD1,TRBV7-6,once,TRBJ2-5,TGTGCCAGCAGCTTAGGACACACCAGGGGGACACTTTCAGAGACCCAGTACTTC,CASSLGHTRGTLSETQYF
TRBD1,TRBV5-1,.,TRBJ2-7,TGCGCCAGCAGCCTGACAGGGAGCTCCTACGAGCAGTACTTC,CASSLTGSSYEQYF
.,TRBV19,.,TRBJ2-1,TGTGCCAGTACCCCGACAGGTTGGAATGAGCAGTTCTTC,CASTPTGWNEQFF
TRBD2,TRBV11-3,.,TRBJ2-1,TGTGCCAGCAGCTTAAGCGGGAGTCTCAATGAGCAGTTCTTC,CASSLSGSLNEQFF
.,TRBV30,.,TRBJ2-7,TGTGCCTGGAGTAGGAGAGGGAACTACGAGCAGTACTTC,CAWSRRGNYEQYF
TRBD1,TRBV7-3,.,TRBJ1-6,TGTGCCAGCAGCTCTGGGACAGCCAATTCACCCCTCCACTTT,CASSSGTANSPLHF
.,TRBV5-1,.,TRBJ2-7,TGCGCCAGCAGCTCGGACCCTCAGGTGGGCTCCTACGAGCAGTACTTC,CASSSDPQVGSYEQYF
.,TRBV2,.,TRBJ2-3,TGTGCCAGCAGTGTGTTGGGGATTAGCACAGATACGCAGTATTTT,CASSVLGISTDTQYF
TRBD1,TRBV9,.,TRBJ1-2,TGTGCCAGCAGCGTAGGGGACAGTAGGAACTATGGCTACACCTTC,CASSVGDSRNYGYTF
.,TRBV4-3,.,TRBJ1-3,TGCGCCAGCAGCCAGAGGTTTGGGGGTAGAAGTGGAAACACCATATATTTT,CASSQRFGGRSGNTIYF
TRBD1,TRBV6-5,.,TRBJ2-1,TGTGCCAGCAGCACGGGACAGGGGAATGAGCAGTTCTTC,CASSTGQGNEQFF
.,TRBV4-1,.,TRBJ1-5,TGCGCCAGCGCGGAGGGTTTCAATCAGCCCCAGCATTTT,CASAEGFNQPQHF
.,TRBV5-6,.,TRBJ2-7,TGTGCCAGCAGCCTCCAGCCCGGCGAGCAGTACTTC,CASSLQPGEQYF
.,TRBV9,.,TRBJ1-1,TGTGCCAGCAGCGTACGGATGAACACTGAAGCTTTCTTT,CASSVRMNTEAFF
.,TRBV4-1,.,TRBJ2-3,TGCGCCAGCAGCCAGTTAGATACGCAGTATTTT,CASSQLDTQYF
TRBD2,TRBV2,.,TRBJ2-7,TGTGCCGGAGCCCCGGGACTAGCGGGAGGGGAGCAGTACTTC,CAGAPGLAGGEQYF